The rows below give T cell receptor beta chains drawn from one sample of a study of control samples from healthy donors and cancer patients. Some clones are missing from TCRdb's copy, which holds only in-frame ones; the method was immunoSEQ multiplex PCR. The sample has around 68,000 clones, 84% seen once; the top ten hold 2.9%. Sequencing was performed on PBMCs. The receptor source for this set is a woman aged 45 to 65 with lung cancer. The CDR3 runs from the conserved cysteine through the conserved F or W. D genes are given only for firm matches. Size values are once, few and many counts, or a class for expanded clones, and some rows have none.

CDR3 DNA: TGTGCCAGCAGCCGACAAGCCGAGAGCTCTGGGGCCAACGTCCTGACTTTC
CDR3 protein: CASSRQAESSGANVLTF
D gene: .
J gene: TRBJ2-6
V gene: TRBV3-1/TRBV3-2
clone size: few

CDR3 DNA: TGTGCCAGCAGCCTAGGCGGGACTAGCGGCACAGATACGCAGTATTTT
CDR3 protein: CASSLGGTSGTDTQYF
D gene: TRBD2
J gene: TRBJ2-3
V gene: TRBV7-3
clone size: .

CDR3 DNA: TGTGCCAGTAGAGGGGGGGACAGGTCTAGGAATGAGCAGTTCTTC
CDR3 protein: CASRGGDRSRNEQFF
D gene: .
J gene: TRBJ2-1
V gene: TRBV19
clone size: few

CDR3 DNA: TGTGCCAGCAGCACCCGGCCCACTAAAACAGATACGCAGTATTTT
CDR3 protein: CASSTRPTKTDTQYF
D gene: .
J gene: TRBJ2-3
V gene: TRBV9
clone size: .

CDR3 DNA: TGTGCTAGTGCCCCGACAGGGAGCTATGGCTACACCTTC
CDR3 protein: CASAPTGSYGYTF
D gene: TRBD1
J gene: TRBJ1-2
V gene: TRBV12-5
clone size: .

CDR3 DNA: TGTGCCAGCAGCTTGGGGTTGTCAAGCGGGGGGAGTTATGGAGAGACCCAGTACTTC
CDR3 protein: CASSLGLSSGGSYGETQYF
D gene: TRBD2
J gene: TRBJ2-5
V gene: TRBV7-2
clone size: .

CDR3 DNA: TGCAGCGTTGACAGGGGGCTTACCGATGAGCAGTTCTTC
CDR3 protein: CSVDRGLTDEQFF
D gene: TRBD1
J gene: TRBJ2-1
V gene: TRBV29-1
clone size: .

CDR3 DNA: TGCAGCGTTTACTTCCAGAATGTCAATGAAAAACTGTTTTTT
CDR3 protein: CSVYFQNVNEKLFF
D gene: .
J gene: TRBJ1-4
V gene: TRBV29-1
clone size: .

CDR3 DNA: TGCGCCAGCAGCCTTCAGGGGTCCCCCAGCACTGAAGCTTTCTTT
CDR3 protein: CASSLQGSPSTEAFF
D gene: .
J gene: TRBJ1-1
V gene: TRBV5-1
clone size: .

CDR3 DNA: TGTGCCAGTAGTTCAGGGGGTGAGCAGTACTTC
CDR3 protein: CASSSGGEQYF
D gene: TRBD1
J gene: TRBJ2-7
V gene: TRBV19
clone size: .

CDR3 DNA: TGTGCCAGCAGTGAGAAAGGGACAGGGGGCCCTCGTAGCTATGGCTACACCTTC
CDR3 protein: CASSEKGTGGPRSYGYTF
D gene: TRBD1
J gene: TRBJ1-2
V gene: TRBV27
clone size: .

CDR3 DNA: TGTGCCAGCAGCCCCCAAACCGGGACGGAAGCTTTCTTT
CDR3 protein: CASSPQTGTEAFF
D gene: .
J gene: TRBJ1-1
V gene: TRBV3-1/TRBV3-2
clone size: few

CDR3 DNA: TGTGCCAGCAGCTTAACCACTGGGCAGGGAGTCTCCTACGAGCAGTACTTC
CDR3 protein: CASSLTTGQGVSYEQYF
D gene: .
J gene: TRBJ2-7
V gene: TRBV7-9
clone size: .

CDR3 DNA: TGTGCCAGCAGCCCTCGACAGCTTGAAGCTTTCTTT
CDR3 protein: CASSPRQLEAFF
D gene: .
J gene: TRBJ1-1
V gene: TRBV7-2
clone size: .

CDR3 DNA: TGCGCCAGCAGTGGGCAGCTGAATTCACCCCTCCACTTT
CDR3 protein: CASSGQLNSPLHF
D gene: .
J gene: TRBJ1-6
V gene: TRBV10-2
clone size: .

CDR3 DNA: TGTGCCAGCAGCGTAGAAACCGGGACAGGAAACACCATATATTTT
CDR3 protein: CASSVETGTGNTIYF
D gene: .
J gene: TRBJ1-3
V gene: TRBV9
clone size: .

CDR3 DNA: TGTGCCAGCAGCTCAAGGACAGGCGACTCCTACGAGCAGTACTTC
CDR3 protein: CASSSRTGDSYEQYF
D gene: TRBD1
J gene: TRBJ2-7
V gene: TRBV7-3
clone size: .